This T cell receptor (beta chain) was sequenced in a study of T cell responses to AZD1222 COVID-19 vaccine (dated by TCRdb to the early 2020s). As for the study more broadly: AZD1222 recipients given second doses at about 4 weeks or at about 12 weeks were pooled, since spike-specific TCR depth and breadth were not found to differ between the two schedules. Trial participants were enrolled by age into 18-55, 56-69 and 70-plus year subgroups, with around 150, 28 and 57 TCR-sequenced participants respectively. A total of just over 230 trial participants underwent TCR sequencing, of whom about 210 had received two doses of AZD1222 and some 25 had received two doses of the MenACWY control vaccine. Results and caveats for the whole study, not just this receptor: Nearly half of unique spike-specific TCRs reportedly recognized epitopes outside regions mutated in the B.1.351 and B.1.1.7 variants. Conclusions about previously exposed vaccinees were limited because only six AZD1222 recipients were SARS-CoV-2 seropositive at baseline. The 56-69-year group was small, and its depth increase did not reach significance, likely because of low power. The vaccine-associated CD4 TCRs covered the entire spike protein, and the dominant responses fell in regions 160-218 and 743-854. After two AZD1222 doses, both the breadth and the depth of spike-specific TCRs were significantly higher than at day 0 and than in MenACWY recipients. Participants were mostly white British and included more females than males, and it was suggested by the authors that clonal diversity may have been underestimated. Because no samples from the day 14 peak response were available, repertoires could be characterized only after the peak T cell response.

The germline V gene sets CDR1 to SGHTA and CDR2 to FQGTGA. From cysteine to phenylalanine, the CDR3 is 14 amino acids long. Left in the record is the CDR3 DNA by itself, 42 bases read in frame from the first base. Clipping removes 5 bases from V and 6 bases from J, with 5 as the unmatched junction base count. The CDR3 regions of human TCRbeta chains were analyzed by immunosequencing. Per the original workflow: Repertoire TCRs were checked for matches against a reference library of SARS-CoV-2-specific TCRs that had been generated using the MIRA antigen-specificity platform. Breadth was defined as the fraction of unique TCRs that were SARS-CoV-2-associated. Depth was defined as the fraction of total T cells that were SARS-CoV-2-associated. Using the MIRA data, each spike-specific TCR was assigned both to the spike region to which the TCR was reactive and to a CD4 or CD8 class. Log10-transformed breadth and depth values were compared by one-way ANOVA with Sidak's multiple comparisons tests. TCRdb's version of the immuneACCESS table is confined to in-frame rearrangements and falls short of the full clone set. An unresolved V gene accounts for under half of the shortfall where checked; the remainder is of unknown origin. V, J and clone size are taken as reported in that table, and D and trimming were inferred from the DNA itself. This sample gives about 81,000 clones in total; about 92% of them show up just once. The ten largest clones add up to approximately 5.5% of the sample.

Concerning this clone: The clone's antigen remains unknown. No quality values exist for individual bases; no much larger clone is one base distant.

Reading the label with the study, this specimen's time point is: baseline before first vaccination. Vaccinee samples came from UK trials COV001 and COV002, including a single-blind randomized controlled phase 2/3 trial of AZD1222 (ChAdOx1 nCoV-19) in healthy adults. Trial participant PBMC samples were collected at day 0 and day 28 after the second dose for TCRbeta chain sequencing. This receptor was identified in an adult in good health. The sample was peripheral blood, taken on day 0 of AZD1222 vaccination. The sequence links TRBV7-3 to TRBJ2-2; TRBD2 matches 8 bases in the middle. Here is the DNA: TGTGCCAGCAGCCCTGCGACTAGCGCCGGGGAGCTGTTTTTT. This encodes CASSPATSAGELFF.